This TCR beta chain was captured in a study of blood T cell repertoires in COVID-19. Whole-study context: Acute-phase and convalescent COVID-19 samples originated in the United States, Italy and Spain.

Sequenced by immunoSEQ multiplex PCR; TCRdb stores in-frame clones only, minus some. The top ten hold around 4.5% of the sample, which has 250,000 to 350,000 clones, 90% seen once. Trimming stripped 2 bases from V and 5 bases from J, with 6 bases between. The CDR3 extends over 11 amino acids. Germline V gene lookup returns CDR1 DFQATT and CDR2 SNEGSKA (reference sequence). A remark on this clone: Other DNA sequences in this sample translate to the same CDR3.

Participants, about 18 to 90 years old, spanned about 26 US areas. Participants reported their clinical history, and cohort assignment relied on those reports. The sequence was collected from a woman aged 18 to 35 with acute COVID-19. This chain uses TRBV20-1 with TRBJ2-5; D not resolved. Sequencing was carried out using PBMCs or T cells enriched from blood (not recorded which). CDR3 nucleotides: TGCAGTGCTAGAACGAGGGAGACCCAGTACTTC. Protein sequence: CSARTRETQYF.